One T cell receptor (beta chain) is described in this entry. Its antigen remains unknown. Since a much larger clone is just one base distant, this may be a read error. This CDR3 is 16 amino acids long. CDR1 and CDR2 from the germline V gene are SQVTM and ANQGSEA. The sample comes from a study of cytotoxic CD8 clonotypes in ibrutinib-treated CLL. Study-wide findings and caveats: Public clonotypes, an uncommon group, contracted or remained stable on treatment.

The data were produced by immunoSEQ multiplex PCR, yet TCRdb's version contains in-frame clones alone and is incomplete. The sample gives more than 200,000 clones, 75% to 80% of which show up once; 9.5% to 12% is in the top ten. The chain recombines TRBV29-1 with TRBJ1-3; 7 nucleotides match TRBD1. Material: PBMCs, obtained after 12 months of ibrutinib treatment. The clonotype comes from a human donor with chronic lymphocytic leukemia. The CDR3 region has the DNA TGCAGCGTTGAAAGTACAGGGGAAGGCTCTGGAAACACCATGTATTTT. Encoded protein: CSVESTGEGSGNTMYF. Supplemented by reference TRBV29-1 and TRBJ1-3, the full variable domain reads SAVISQKPSRDICQRGTSLTIQCQVDSQVTMMFWYRQQPGQSLTLIATANQGSEATYESGFVIDKFPISRPNLTFSTLTVSNMSPEDSSIYLCSVESTGEGSGNTMYFGEGSWLTVV.